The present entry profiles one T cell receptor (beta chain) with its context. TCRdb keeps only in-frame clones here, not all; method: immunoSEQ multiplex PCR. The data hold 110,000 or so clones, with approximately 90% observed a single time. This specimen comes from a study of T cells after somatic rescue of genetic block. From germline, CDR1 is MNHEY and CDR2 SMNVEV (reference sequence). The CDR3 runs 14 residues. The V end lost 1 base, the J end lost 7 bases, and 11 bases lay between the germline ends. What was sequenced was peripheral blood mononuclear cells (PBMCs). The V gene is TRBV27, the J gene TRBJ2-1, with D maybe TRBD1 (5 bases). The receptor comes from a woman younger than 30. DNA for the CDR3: TGTGCCAGCAGTTTATACCTAGGGGTGAATGAGCAGTTCTTC. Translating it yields CASSLYLGVNEQFF.